This T cell receptor beta chain appears in the sequencing data of a study of shared T cell receptors in the human thymus. TCRdb's copy holds only in-frame clones and misses some; the assay was immunoSEQ multiplex PCR. This repertoire shows tens of thousands of clones, roughly 95% found once; its top ten account for less than 0.04%. Germline values: CDR1 SGHTA, CDR2 FQGNSA. The CDR3 is made up of 18 amino acids. The ends lost 3 bases at V and 0 bases at J; junction bases unmatched: 12. The TCR comes from a human donor. The material sequenced was thymocytes. The chain couples TRBV7-2 to TRBJ1-1, with TRBD1 identical over 8 bases. This chain's CDR3 is CASSFIAGGLYLNTEAFF. The CDR3 DNA sequence: TGTGCCAGCAGCTTCATTGCAGGGGGCCTCTATCTGAACACTGAAGCTTTCTTT.